This is a list of T cell receptor beta chains from one sample in a study of tumor and adjacent non-tumor tissue in lung cancer. TCRdb used MiXCR to reprocess the multiplex PCR reads, holding one entry per CDR3 protein. The top ten hold under 20% of the sample, which has 45,000 or so distinct CDR3 sequences, 60% to 70% seen once. Sequences were obtained from distant non-tumor lung tissue. These receptors were obtained from a woman in her forties with non-small cell lung cancer. The CDR3 runs from the conserved cysteine through the conserved F or W. D genes are given only for firm matches. For some rows the clone size is stated as once, few or many, or as a class when expanded; others skip it.

cdr3_length,clone_size,j_call,v_call,d_call,cdr3_aa,cdr3_nt
14,-,TRBJ2-7,TRBV4-2,-,CASSSDSISYEQHF,TGCGCCAGCAGCTCGGACAGCATCTCCTACGAGCAGCACTTC
15,-,TRBJ2-3,TRBV6-2/TRBV6-3,-,CASRDRARIGETQYF,TGTGCCAGCAGAGATAGGGCTCGGATCGGCGAAACGCAGTATTTT
13,-,TRBJ1-2,TRBV20-1,-,CSARPLRNYGYTF,TGCAGTGCTAGACCCCTCCGTAACTATGGCTACACCTTC
16,few,TRBJ2-7,TRBV7-2,TRBD2,CASSDQPAGGKYEQYF,TGTGCCAGCAGCGACCAGCCAGCGGGAGGAAAGTACGAGCAGTACTTC
15,-,TRBJ2-7,TRBV11-2,-,CASSTGTGGAFDQYF,TGTGCCAGCAGCACAGGGACTGGCGGAGCCTTCGATCAGTACTTC
15,-,TRBJ2-5,TRBV5-4,-,CASSSPQWNQETRYF,TGTGCCAGCAGCTCGCCTCAATGGAACCAAGAGACCCGGTACTTC
14,-,TRBJ2-2,TRBV29-1,-,CSVSDKRNTGELFF,TGCAGCGTTTCCGACAAGAGGAACACCGGGGAGCTGTTTTTT
14,once,TRBJ2-1,TRBV6-2/TRBV6-3,-,CASSYRPFYNEQFF,TGTGCCAGCAGTTACAGGCCCTTCTACAATGAGCAGTTCTTC
15,-,TRBJ2-3,TRBV24-1,-,CTTSDLSGSTDTQYF,TGTACCACCAGTGATTTGTCCGGGAGCACAGATACGCAGTATTTT
16,few,TRBJ2-1,TRBV11-3,TRBD2,CAGSDPGLAANNEQFF,TGTGCCGGCAGCGATCCTGGGCTAGCGGCCAACAATGAGCAGTTCTTC
21,-,TRBJ1-4,TRBV6-6,-,CASSYPRGGTYHTSTNEKLFF,TGTGCCAGCAGTTACCCGAGAGGTGGCACGTACCACACTTCGACTAATGAAAAACTGTTTTTT
14,many,TRBJ2-1,TRBV7-8,-,CASTLGSANNEQFF,TGTGCCAGCACCCTAGGGTCTGCAAACAATGAGCAGTTCTTC
15,many,TRBJ2-3,TRBV12-5,-,CASDLGQTDTDTQYF,TGTGCTAGTGATTTGGGGCAGACAGACACAGATACGCAGTATTTT
14,-,TRBJ2-1,TRBV10-2,TRBD1,CASRDRGGSNVQLF,TGCGCCAGCAGAGACAGGGGAGGTTCCAATGTGCAGTTATTC
13,-,TRBJ1-2,TRBV25-1,-,CVSSDIGGNGYTF,TGTGTCAGCAGTGATATTGGGGGTAATGGCTACACCTTC
21,medium-sized,TRBJ2-1,TRBV4-2,TRBD2,CASSQYNGLAGDSGTYNEQFF,TGTGCCAGCAGCCAATACAATGGACTAGCGGGAGACAGTGGCACCTACAATGAGCAGTTCTTC
16,-,TRBJ2-1,TRBV6-5,-,CASSYSYFYSLEEQFF,TGTGCCAGCAGTTACTCATATTTTTACTCCCTGGAGGAGCAGTTCTTC
19,once,TRBJ2-1,TRBV7-9,-,CASSVSAKQGPVLYNEQFF,TGTGCCAGCAGCGTATCGGCTAAACAGGGCCCGGTACTATACAATGAGCAGTTCTTC
14,-,TRBJ1-5,TRBV6-6,-,CVSSYAGSNQPQHF,TGTGTCAGCAGTTACGCCGGTAGCAATCAGCCACAGCATTTT
13,-,TRBJ2-1,TRBV29-1,-,CSVSPRQGFVQFF,TGTAGCGTTAGCCCGCGGCAGGGATTCGTGCAGTTCTTC
14,-,TRBJ1-1,TRBV20-1,-,CSAPPPGGDTEAFF,TGCAGTGCCCCTCCCCCCGGAGGAGACACTGAAGCTTTCTTT
15,-,TRBJ2-7,TRBV6-1,TRBD1,CASSERETGVYEQYF,TGTGCCAGCAGTGAACGGGAAACAGGGGTCTACGAGCAGTACTTC